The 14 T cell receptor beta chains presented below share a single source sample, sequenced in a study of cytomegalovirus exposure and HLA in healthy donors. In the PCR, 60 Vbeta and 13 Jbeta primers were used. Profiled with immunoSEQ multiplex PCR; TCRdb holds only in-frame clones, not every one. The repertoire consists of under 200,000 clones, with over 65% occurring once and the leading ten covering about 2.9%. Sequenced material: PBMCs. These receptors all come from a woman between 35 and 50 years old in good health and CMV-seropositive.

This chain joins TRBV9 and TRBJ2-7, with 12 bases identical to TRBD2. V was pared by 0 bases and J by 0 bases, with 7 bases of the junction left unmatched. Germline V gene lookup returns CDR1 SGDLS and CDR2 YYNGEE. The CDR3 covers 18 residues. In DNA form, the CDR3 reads TGTGCCAGCAGCGTAGGGACTAGCGGGGCCATCAGCTCCTACGAGCAGTACTTC. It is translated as CASSVGTSGAISSYEQYF.

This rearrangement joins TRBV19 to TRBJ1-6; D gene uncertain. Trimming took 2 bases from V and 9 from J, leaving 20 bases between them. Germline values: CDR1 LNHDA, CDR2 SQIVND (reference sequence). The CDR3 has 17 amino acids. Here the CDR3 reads CASSISAGESLSSPLHF. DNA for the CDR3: TGTGCCAGTAGTATATCAGCCGGGGAAAGCTTGAGTTCACCCCTCCACTTT.

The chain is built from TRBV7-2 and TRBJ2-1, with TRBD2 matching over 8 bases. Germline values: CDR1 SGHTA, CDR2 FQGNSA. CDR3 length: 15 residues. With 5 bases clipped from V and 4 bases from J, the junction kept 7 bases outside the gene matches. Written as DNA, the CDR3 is TGTGCCAGCAGCGTTCCGGGACTAGAATACAATGAGCAGTTCTTC. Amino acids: CASSVPGLEYNEQFF.

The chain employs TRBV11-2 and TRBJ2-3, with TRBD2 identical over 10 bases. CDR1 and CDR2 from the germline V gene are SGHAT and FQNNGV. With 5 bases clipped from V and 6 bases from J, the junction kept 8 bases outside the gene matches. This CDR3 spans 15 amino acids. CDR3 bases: TGTGCCAGCAGCCTGGTAGCGGGGGGAAGTGATACGCAGTATTTT. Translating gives CASSLVAGGSDTQYF.

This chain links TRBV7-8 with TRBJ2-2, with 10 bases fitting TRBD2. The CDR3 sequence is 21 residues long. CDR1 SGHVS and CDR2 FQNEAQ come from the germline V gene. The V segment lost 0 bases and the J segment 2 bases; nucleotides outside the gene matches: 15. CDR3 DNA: TGTGCCAGCAGCTTAGCGGGTCGGGTAGCGGGGGGACTATTCAACACCGGGGAGCTGTTTTTT. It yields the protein CASSLAGRVAGGLFNTGELFF.

The CDR3 DNA sequence: TGTGCCAGCAGCAAACGGGTTTCCGGGGAGCTGTTTTTT. Protein product: CASSKRVSGELFF. The genes are TRBV5-6 and TRBJ2-2; D is unresolved. Between the trimmed V and J ends, which lost 4 bases and 6 bases, there was a span of 10 bases. The CDR3 loop spans 13 amino acids. Germline V CDR1 and CDR2: SGHDT, YYEEEE.

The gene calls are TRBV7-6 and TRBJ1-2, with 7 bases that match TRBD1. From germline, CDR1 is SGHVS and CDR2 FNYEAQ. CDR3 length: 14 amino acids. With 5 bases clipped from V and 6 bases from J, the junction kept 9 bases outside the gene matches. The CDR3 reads CASSPRQGSNGYTF. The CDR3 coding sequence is TGTGCCAGCAGCCCCAGACAGGGAAGCAATGGCTACACCTTC.

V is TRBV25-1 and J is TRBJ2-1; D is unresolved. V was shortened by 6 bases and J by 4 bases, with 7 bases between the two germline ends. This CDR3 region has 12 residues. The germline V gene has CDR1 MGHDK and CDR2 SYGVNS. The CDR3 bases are TGTGCCAGCAGCCACAAGTACAATGAGCAGTTCTTC. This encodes CASSHKYNEQFF.

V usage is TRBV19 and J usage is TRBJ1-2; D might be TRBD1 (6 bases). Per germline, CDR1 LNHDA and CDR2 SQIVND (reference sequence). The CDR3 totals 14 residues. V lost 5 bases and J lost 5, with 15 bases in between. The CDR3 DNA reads TGTGCCAGTAGTTTTGACGGGACACTATATGGCTACACCTTC. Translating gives CASSFDGTLYGYTF.

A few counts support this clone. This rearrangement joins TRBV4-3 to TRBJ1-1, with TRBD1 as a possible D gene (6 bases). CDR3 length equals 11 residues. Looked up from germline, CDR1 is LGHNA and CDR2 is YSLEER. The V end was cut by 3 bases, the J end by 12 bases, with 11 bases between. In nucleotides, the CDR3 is TGCGCCAGCAGCCACCCGGGACACCCTTTCTTT. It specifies CASSHPGHPFF.

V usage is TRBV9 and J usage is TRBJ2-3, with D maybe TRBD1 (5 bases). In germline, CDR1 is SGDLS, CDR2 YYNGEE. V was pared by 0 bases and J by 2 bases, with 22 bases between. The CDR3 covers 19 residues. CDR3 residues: CASSVATDGWTPSTDTQYF. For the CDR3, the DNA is TGTGCCAGCAGCGTAGCTACAGATGGCTGGACACCCTCCACAGATACGCAGTATTTT.

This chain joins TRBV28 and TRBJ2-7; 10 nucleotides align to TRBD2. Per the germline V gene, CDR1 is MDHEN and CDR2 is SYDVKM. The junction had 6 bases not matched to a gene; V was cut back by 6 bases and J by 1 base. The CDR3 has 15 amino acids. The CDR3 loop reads CASRSTGLASYEQYF. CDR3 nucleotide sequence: TGTGCCAGCAGGTCCACGGGACTAGCGTCCTACGAGCAGTACTTC.

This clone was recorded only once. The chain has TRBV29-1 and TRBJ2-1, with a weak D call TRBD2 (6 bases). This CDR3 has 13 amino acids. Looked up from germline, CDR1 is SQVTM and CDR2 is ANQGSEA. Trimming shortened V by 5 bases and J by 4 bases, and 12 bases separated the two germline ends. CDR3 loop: CSVRDSLYNEQFF. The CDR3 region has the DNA TGCAGCGTTCGGGACTCCCTGTACAATGAGCAGTTCTTC.

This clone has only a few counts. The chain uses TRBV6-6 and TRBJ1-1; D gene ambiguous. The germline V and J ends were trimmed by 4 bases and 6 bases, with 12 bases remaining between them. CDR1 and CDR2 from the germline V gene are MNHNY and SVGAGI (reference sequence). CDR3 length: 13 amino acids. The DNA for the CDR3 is TGTGCCAGCAGTTTTAATTCTCCCCCTGAAGCTTTCTTT. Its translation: CASSFNSPPEAFF.